This entry is about one T cell receptor (beta chain). The sample comes from a study of blood T cell repertoires in COVID-19. For the study at large: Some COVID-19 samples were acute and others convalescent; all came from the United States, Italy and Spain.

Sequencing used immunoSEQ multiplex PCR; TCRdb keeps in-frame clones, though not all of them. The data show about 480,000 clones, with 85% to 90% seen just once and approximately 0.9% held by the top ten. The CDR3 is 14 residues long. CDR1 is LNHNV and CDR2 is YYDKDF in the germline V gene (reference sequence). V lost 0 bases, J lost 4 bases, and 9 bases lay in between. The chain uses TRBV15 and TRBJ1-1; D unclear. Input material: peripheral blood. The TCR originated in a man between 18 and 35 years old with COVID-19, enrolled during active disease. CDR3 residues: CATSRDQGGTEAFF. CDR3 DNA: TGTGCCACCAGCAGAGATCAAGGAGGCACTGAAGCTTTCTTT.